Below, 15 T cell receptor beta chains from the same sample are listed, as sequenced in a study of cytomegalovirus exposure and HLA in healthy donors. 60 Vbeta and 13 Jbeta primers were used in PCR. Assay used: immunoSEQ multiplex PCR; TCRdb lists only in-frame clones, some missing. The profile covers 100,000 to 150,000 clones, with approximately 78% appearing a single time and around 1% taken by the ten largest. Sequencing used PBMCs. The receptors shown here come from a woman aged 30 to 39 in good health and CMV-seronegative.

The chain employs TRBV5-1 and TRBJ1-1; D possibly corresponds to TRBD1 (6 bases). This CDR3 is 17 amino acids long. V lost 0 bases, J lost 1 base, and 16 bases lay in between. Germline CDR1 SGHRS, CDR2 YFSETQ. CDR3 residues: CASSLETGRAGNTEAFF. The CDR3 coding sequence is TGCGCCAGCAGCTTGGAGACAGGTCGGGCGGGGAACACTGAAGCTTTCTTT.

The chain couples TRBV30 to TRBJ1-6; 9 bases line up with TRBD1. Germline V lookup: CDR1 GTSNPN, CDR2 SVGIG (reference sequence). Trimming took 8 bases from V and 1 from J; bases not matched to a gene: 3. The CDR3 is made up of 14 amino acids. The DNA for the CDR3 is TGTGCCGGGACAGGGTTTTCCTATAATTCACCCCTCCACTTT. This gives the protein CAGTGFSYNSPLHF.

The chain is built from TRBV30 and TRBJ1-2, with D possibly matching TRBD1 (5 bases). Germline-derived CDR1 and CDR2 are GTSNPN and SVGIG (reference sequence). Deletions cut 2 bases from V and 0 bases from J, with 25 bases between. The CDR3 is made up of 19 amino acids. In DNA, the CDR3 is TGTGCCTGGAGTCCGCCTATGGCAGGGCGAGTAAAAGCTAACTATGGCTACACCTTC. Amino acids: CAWSPPMAGRVKANYGYTF. Together with reference TRBV30 and TRBJ1-2, the CDR3 gives the full variable domain: SQTIHQWPATLVQPVGSPLSLECTVEGTSNPNLYWYRQAAGRGLQLLFYSVGIGQISSEVPQNLSASRPQDRQFILSSKKLLLSDSGFYLCAWSPPMAGRVKANYGYTFGSGTRLTVV.

The gene calls are TRBV15 and TRBJ1-3, with unresolved D. V was pared by 1 base and J by 1 base, with 11 bases between. Germline values: CDR1 LNHNV, CDR2 YYDKDF (reference sequence). The CDR3 has 16 residues. The CDR3 bases are TGTGCCACCAGCAGAGGTGGTGAGGTTTCTGGAAACACCATATATTTT. Encoded protein: CATSRGGEVSGNTIYF.

The chain has TRBV7-9 and TRBJ1-1; TRBD1 aligns across 10 bases. Germline V gene lookup returns CDR1 SEHNR and CDR2 FQNEAQ (reference sequence). After removal of 4 bases from V and 8 bases from J, the junction contained 7 bases not matched to a gene. The CDR3 runs to 14 residues. CDR3 loop: CASSSVGGQGEAFF. The CDR3 bases are TGTGCCAGCAGCTCTGTAGGGGGACAGGGGGAAGCTTTCTTT.

The chain links TRBV7-3 to TRBJ2-1; the D is unclear. V was pared by 1 base and J by 4 bases, with 11 bases between. Germline CDR1 and CDR2: SGHTA and FQGTGA. This CDR3 region has 15 residues. DNA for the CDR3: TGTGCCAGCAGCTTAATATCCTCTATGTACAATGAGCAGTTCTTC. Translated: CASSLISSMYNEQFF.

The CDR3, as DNA: TGTGCCAGCAGCTTAGGCGGGATATCCTACGAGCAGTACTTC. This sequence encodes CASSLGGISYEQYF. The chain uses TRBV5-4 and TRBJ2-7, with a weak D call TRBD2 (6 bases). The germline V gene encodes CDR1 SGHNT and CDR2 YYREEE (reference sequence). The CDR3 has 14 amino acids. Trimming shortened V by 2 bases and J by 1 base, and 10 bases separated the two germline ends.

The V and J genes are TRBV4-1 and TRBJ1-2; tentatively, D is TRBD1 (5 bases). Trimming pared 2 bases from V and 0 bases from J, leaving 16 bases between. Germline V gene sequence: CDR1 MGHRA, CDR2 YSYEKL. CDR3 length equals 17 residues. For the CDR3, the DNA is TGCGCCAGCAGCCAACCAAGGGCGGGGGAGACTAACTATGGCTACACCTTC. Translation gives CASSQPRAGETNYGYTF.

The chain combines TRBV5-1 with TRBJ1-3; TRBD1 matches at 7 bases. Germline V gives CDR1 SGHRS, CDR2 YFSETQ. Germline trimming cut 4 bases from V and 0 bases from J; bases unmatched to any gene: 7. The CDR3 is 16 amino acids. This CDR3 is CASSKGTVSSGNTIYF. The CDR3 bases are TGCGCCAGCAGCAAAGGGACAGTGAGCTCTGGAAACACCATATATTTT.

The rearrangement joins TRBV7-2 to TRBJ2-1, with 12 bases fitting TRBD2. Germline-derived CDR1 and CDR2 are SGHTA and FQGNSA. The CDR3 totals 16 residues. Trimming removed 0 bases from V and 7 bases from J; junction bases left unmatched: 4. For the CDR3, the DNA is TGTGCCAGCAGCTTAGCGGCTAGCGGGGGGGCGAATGAGCAGTTCTTC. Its protein product is CASSLAASGGANEQFF.

This clone turned up a few times. CDR3 sequence (DNA): TGCAGCGGCATAGCGGACTCCTACGAGCAGTACTTC. It yields the protein CSGIADSYEQYF. The genes are TRBV29-1 and TRBJ2-7, with D perhaps TRBD2 (6 bases). This CDR3 has 12 amino acids. Germline values: CDR1 SQVTM, CDR2 ANQGSEA. V was trimmed by 7 bases and J by 0 bases, leaving 10 bases between them.

The sample holds a few counts of this clone. The chain couples TRBV19 to TRBJ2-6; D remains unclear. Germline V lookup: CDR1 LNHDA, CDR2 SQIVND (reference sequence). V lost 8 bases to trimming and J lost 0 bases, with 2 bases between them. This CDR3 spans 12 amino acids. CDR3 DNA sequence: TGTGCCAGTCGCTCTGGGGCCAACGTCCTGACTTTC. Residues: CASRSGANVLTF.

This clone was found once. The chain uses TRBV7-9 and TRBJ1-2; D not resolved. CDR1 SEHNR and CDR2 FQNEAQ come from the germline V gene (reference sequence). The CDR3 spans 16 residues. Deletions cut 1 base from V and 1 base from J, with 13 bases between. CDR3: CASSLGRAELNYGYTF. Here the CDR3 DNA reads TGTGCCAGCAGCTTAGGGCGGGCAGAACTTAACTATGGCTACACCTTC.

There are a few counts of this clone. V and J are TRBV4-2 and TRBJ2-3; 8 bases agree with TRBD2. J was trimmed by 1 base and V by 4 bases; bases with no gene match: 13. The CDR3 loop spans 18 amino acids. Germline V gene lookup returns CDR1 LGHNA and CDR2 YNFKEQ. The DNA for the CDR3 is TGTGCCAGCAGCCCAGGACGGGGGGGGCGTAAAGGCACAGATACGCAGTATTTT. It translates to CASSPGRGGRKGTDTQYF.

The table lists this clone with a few counts. The chain uses TRBV9 and TRBJ2-1; TRBD2 matches 11 bases. CDR3 length: 16 amino acids. The germline V gene has CDR1 SGDLS and CDR2 YYNGEE. V shed 3 bases, J shed 8 bases, and the junction held 10 bases outside the gene matches. CDR3 in amino acids: CASSETPGTSGDEQFF. CDR3 in DNA: TGTGCCAGCAGCGAGACACCCGGGACTAGCGGCGATGAGCAGTTCTTC.